This T cell receptor (beta chain) was observed in a study of cytomegalovirus exposure and HLA in healthy donors. Study-wide results and caveats: Later genetic work tied a missense DCLRE1C variant to beta-chain V and J trimming.

Concerning this clone: Antigen unknown.

This PCR relied on a set of 60 Vbeta primers and 13 Jbeta primers. The assay was immunoSEQ multiplex PCR, and TCRdb's table has in-frame clones only and misses some. The sample consists of about 83,000 clones, about 77% of them appearing once. CDR3 length: 13 amino acids. J lost 7 bases, V lost 4 bases, and 3 bases had no gene match. Germline CDR1 reads SGHKS; CDR2 reads YYEKEE (reference sequence). The chain combines TRBV5-5 with TRBJ2-2, with TRBD1 matching over 8 bases. This receptor was obtained from a man aged 60 to 75 in good health and CMV-seronegative. The sequencing input was PBMCs. CDR3 amino acids: CASSRTGNGELFF. CDR3 DNA sequence: TGTGCCAGCAGCCGGACAGGGAACGGGGAGCTGTTTTTT.